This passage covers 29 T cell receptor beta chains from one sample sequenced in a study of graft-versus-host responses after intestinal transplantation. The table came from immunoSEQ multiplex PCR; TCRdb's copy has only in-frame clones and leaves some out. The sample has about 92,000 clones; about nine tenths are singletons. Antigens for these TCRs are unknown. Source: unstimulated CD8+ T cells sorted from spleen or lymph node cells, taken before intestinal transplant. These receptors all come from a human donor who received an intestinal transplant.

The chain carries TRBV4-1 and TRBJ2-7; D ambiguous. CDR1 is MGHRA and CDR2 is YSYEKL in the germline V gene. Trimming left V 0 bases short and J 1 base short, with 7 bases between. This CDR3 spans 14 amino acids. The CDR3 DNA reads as TGCGCCAGCAGCCAAGAGCCAGGATCCTACGAGCAGTACTTC. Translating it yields CASSQEPGSYEQYF.

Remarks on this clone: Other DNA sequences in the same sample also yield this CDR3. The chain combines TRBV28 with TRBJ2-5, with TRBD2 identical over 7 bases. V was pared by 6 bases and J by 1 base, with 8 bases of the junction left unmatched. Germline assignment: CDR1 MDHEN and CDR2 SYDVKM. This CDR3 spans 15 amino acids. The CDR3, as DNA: TGTGCCAGCAGCTTAGGACCGGGGGGCCAAGAGACCCAGTACTTC. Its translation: CASSLGPGGQETQYF.

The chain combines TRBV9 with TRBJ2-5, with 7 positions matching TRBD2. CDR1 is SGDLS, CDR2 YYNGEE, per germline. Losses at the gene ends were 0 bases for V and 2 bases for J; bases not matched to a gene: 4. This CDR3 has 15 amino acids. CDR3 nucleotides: TGTGCCAGCAGCGTAGCCAGCGGGGAACAAGAGACCCAGTACTTC. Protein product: CASSVASGEQETQYF.

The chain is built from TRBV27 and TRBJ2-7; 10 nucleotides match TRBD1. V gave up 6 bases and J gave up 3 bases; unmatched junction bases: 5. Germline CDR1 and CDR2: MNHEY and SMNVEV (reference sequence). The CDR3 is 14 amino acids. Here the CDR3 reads CASRGTGVGYEQYF. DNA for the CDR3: TGTGCCAGCAGAGGGACAGGGGTCGGCTACGAGCAGTACTTC.

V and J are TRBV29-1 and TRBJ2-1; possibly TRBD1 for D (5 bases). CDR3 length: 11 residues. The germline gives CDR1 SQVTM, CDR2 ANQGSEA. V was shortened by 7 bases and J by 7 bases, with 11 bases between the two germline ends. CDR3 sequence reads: CSGLQGNEQFF. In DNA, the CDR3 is TGCAGCGGTTTGCAGGGTAATGAGCAGTTCTTC.

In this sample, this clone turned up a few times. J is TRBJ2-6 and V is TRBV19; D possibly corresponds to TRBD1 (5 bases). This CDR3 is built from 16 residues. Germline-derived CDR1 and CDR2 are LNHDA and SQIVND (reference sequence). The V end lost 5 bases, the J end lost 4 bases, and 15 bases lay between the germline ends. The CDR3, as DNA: TGTGCCAGTAGTGCCCAGCAGGGTACCGGGGCCAACGTCCTGACTTTC. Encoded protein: CASSAQQGTGANVLTF.

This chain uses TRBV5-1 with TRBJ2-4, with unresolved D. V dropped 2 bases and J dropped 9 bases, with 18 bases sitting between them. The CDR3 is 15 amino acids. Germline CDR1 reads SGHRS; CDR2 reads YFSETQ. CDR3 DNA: TGCGCCAGCAGCTTAGGACCCCTTCTAATGAGCATTCAGTACTTC. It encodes CASSLGPLLMSIQYF.

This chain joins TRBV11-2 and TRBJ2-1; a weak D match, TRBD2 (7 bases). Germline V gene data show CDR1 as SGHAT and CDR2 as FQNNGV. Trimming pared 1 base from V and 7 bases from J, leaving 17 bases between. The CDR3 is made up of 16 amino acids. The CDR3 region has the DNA TGTGCCAGCAGCTTAGTGGAGGGCGGGGGCGGAAATGAGCAGTTCTTC. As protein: CASSLVEGGGGNEQFF.

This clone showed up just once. The CDR3 here is CASSEARSQGGTDTQYF. The CDR3, as DNA: TGTGCCAGCAGTGAAGCGAGGTCACAGGGGGGGACAGATACGCAGTATTTT. V usage is TRBV2 and J usage is TRBJ2-3, with D perhaps TRBD1 (8 bases). Germline V gene data show CDR1 as SNHLY and CDR2 as FYNNEI. Trimming removed 0 bases from V and 3 bases from J, with 16 bases in between. The CDR3 is made up of 17 amino acids. Full variable domain (missing parts from reference TRBV2 and TRBJ2-3): EPEVTQTPSHQVTQMGQEVILRCVPISNHLYFYWYRQILGQKVEFLVSFYNNEISEKSEIFDDQFSVERPDGSNFTLKIRSTKLEDSAMYFCASSEARSQGGTDTQYFGPGTRLTVL.

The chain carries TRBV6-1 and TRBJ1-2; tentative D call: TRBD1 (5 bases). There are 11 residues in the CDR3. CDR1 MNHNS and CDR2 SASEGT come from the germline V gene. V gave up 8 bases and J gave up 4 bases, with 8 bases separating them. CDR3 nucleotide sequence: TGTGCCAGCGGGACTGGCTATGGCTACACCTTC. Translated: CASGTGYGYTF.

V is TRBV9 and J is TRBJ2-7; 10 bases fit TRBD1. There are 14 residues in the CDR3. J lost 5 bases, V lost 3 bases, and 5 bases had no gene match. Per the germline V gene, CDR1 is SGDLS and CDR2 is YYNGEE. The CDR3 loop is CASSAGQGSDEQYF. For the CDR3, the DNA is TGTGCCAGCAGCGCGGGACAGGGGTCGGACGAGCAGTACTTC.

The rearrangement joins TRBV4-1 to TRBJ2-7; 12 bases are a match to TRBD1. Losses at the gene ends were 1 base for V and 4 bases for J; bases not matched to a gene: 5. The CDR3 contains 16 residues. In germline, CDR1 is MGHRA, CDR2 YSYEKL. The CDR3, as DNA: TGCGCCAGCAGCCAAGGACCGGGACAGGGGGCATACGAGCAGTACTTC. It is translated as CASSQGPGQGAYEQYF.

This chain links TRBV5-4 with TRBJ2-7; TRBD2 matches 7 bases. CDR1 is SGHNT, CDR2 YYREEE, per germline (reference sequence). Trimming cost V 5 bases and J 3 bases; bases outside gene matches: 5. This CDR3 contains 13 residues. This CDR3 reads CASRPGLVYEQYF. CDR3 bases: TGTGCCAGCAGACCAGGACTAGTCTACGAGCAGTACTTC.

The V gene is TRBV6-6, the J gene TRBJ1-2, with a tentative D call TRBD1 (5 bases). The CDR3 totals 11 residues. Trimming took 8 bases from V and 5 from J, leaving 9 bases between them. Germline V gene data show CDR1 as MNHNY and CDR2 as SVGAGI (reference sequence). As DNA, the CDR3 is TGTGCCAGCCGTCGGGGGTATGGCTACACCTTC. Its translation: CASRRGYGYTF.

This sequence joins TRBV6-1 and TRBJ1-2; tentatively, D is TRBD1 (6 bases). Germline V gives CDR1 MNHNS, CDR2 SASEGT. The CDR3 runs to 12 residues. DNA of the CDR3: TGTGCGGACAGCCTAAAGGTCTATGGCTACACCTTC. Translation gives CADSLKVYGYTF.

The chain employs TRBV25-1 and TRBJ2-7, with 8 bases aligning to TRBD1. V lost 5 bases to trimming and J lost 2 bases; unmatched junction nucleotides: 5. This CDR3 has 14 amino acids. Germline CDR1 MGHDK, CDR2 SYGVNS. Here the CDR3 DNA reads TGTGCCAGCAGTTTTGGGACAGGCGCCTACGAGCAGTACTTC. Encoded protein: CASSFGTGAYEQYF.

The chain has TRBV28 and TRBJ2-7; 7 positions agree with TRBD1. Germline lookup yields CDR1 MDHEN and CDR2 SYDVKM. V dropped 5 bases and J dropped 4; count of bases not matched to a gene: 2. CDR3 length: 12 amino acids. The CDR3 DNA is TGTGCCAGCAGTCACAGGGGATACGAGCAGTACTTC. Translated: CASSHRGYEQYF.

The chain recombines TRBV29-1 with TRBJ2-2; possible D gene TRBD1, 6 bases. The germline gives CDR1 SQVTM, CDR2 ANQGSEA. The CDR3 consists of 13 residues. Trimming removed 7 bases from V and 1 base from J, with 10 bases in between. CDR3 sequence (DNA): TGCAGCGGTCGGACAGTGAACACCGGGGAGCTGTTTTTT. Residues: CSGRTVNTGELFF.

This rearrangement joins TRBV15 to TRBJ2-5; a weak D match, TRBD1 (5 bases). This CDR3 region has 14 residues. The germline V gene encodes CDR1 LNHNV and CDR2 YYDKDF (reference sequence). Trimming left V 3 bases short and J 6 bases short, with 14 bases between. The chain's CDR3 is CATSRGSGKQTQYF. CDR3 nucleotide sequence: TGTGCCACCAGCAGGGGGTCAGGGAAGCAGACCCAGTACTTC.

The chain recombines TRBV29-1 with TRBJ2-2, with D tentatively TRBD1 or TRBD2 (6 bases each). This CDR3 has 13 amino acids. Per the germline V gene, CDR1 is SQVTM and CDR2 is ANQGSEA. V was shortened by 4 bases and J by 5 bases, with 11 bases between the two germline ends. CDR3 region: CSVVEGVTGELFF. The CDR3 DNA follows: TGCAGCGTTGTGGAGGGGGTTACCGGGGAGCTGTTTTTT.

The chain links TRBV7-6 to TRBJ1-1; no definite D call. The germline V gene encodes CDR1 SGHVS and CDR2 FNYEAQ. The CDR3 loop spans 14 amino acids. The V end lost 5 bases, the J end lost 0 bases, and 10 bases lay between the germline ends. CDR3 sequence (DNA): TGTGCCAGCAGCCCCGGAGGAGTGAACACTGAAGCTTTCTTT. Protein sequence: CASSPGGVNTEAFF.

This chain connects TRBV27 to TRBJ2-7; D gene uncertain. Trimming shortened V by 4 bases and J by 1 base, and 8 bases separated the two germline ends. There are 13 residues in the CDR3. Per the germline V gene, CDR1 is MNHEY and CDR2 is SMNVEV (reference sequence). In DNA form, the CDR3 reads TGTGCCAGCAGTTCCGACGCGTCCTACGAGCAGTACTTC. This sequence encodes CASSSDASYEQYF.

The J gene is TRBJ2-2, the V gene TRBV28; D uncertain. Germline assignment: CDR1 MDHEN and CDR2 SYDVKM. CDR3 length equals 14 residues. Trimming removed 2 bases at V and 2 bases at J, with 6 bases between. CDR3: CASSLLENTGELFF. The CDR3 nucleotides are TGTGCCAGCAGTTTACTCGAAAACACCGGGGAGCTGTTTTTT. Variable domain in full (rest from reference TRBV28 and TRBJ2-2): DVKVTQSSRYLVKRTGEKVFLECVQDMDHENMFWYRQDPGLGLRLIYFSYDVKMKEKGDIPEGYSVSREKKERFSLILESASTNQTSMYLCASSLLENTGELFFGEGSRLTVL.

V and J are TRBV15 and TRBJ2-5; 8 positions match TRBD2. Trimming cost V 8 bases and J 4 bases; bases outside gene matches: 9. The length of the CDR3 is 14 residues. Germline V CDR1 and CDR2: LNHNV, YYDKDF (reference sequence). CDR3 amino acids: CATSGTSGLETQYF. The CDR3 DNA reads TGTGCCACCTCAGGAACTAGCGGCCTAGAGACCCAGTACTTC. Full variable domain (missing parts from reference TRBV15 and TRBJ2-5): DAMVIQNPRYQVTQFGKPVTLSCSQTLNHNVMYWYQQKSSQAPKLLFHYYDKDFNNEADTPDNFQSRRPNTSFCFLDIRSPGLGDTAMYLCATSGTSGLETQYFGPGTRLLVL.

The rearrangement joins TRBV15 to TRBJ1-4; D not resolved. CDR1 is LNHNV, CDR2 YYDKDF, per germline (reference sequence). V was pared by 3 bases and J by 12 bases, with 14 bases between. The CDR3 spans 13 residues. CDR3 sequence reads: CATSRSRGRELFF. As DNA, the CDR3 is TGTGCCACCAGCAGGTCGCGAGGGAGGGAACTGTTTTTT.

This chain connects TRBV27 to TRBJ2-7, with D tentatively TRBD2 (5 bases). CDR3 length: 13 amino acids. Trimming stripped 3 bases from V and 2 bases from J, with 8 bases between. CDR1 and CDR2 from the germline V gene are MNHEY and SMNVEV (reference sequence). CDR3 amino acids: CASSLDGAYEQYF. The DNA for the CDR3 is TGTGCCAGCAGTTTGGACGGGGCCTACGAGCAGTACTTC.

CDR3 coding DNA: TGTGCCAGCAGTACGGGGGGGCTATTAACCTACGAGCAGTACTTC. Protein: CASSTGGLLTYEQYF. This sequence joins TRBV27 and TRBJ2-7; 8 positions agree with TRBD2. The CDR3 length is 15 residues. CDR1 MNHEY and CDR2 SMNVEV come from the germline V gene (reference sequence). The trim removed 5 bases at V and 2 bases at J, leaving 8 bases unmatched.

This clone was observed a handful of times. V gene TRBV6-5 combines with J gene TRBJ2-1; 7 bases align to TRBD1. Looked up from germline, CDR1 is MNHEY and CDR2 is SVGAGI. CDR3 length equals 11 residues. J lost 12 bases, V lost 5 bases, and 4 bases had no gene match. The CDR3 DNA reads TGTGCCAGCAGTCGCCGGGACAGGCAGTTCTTC. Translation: CASSRRDRQFF.

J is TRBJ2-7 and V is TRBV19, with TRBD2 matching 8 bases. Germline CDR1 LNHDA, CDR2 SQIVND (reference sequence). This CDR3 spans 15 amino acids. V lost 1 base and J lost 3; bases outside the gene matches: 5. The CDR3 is CASSIAGGPNYEQYF. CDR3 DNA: TGTGCCAGTAGTATAGCGGGAGGGCCCAACTACGAGCAGTACTTC.